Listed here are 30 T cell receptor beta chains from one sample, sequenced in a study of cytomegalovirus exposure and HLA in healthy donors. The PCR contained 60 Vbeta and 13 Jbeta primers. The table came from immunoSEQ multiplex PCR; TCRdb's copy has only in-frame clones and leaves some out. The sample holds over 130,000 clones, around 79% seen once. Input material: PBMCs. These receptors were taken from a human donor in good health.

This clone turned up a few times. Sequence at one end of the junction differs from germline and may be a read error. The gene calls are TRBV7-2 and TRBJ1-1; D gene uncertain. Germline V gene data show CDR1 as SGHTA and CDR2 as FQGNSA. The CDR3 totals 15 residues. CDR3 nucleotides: TGTGCCAGCAGCTTATCGCGGGGAGAGAACTCTGAAGCTTTCTTT. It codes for CASSLSRGENSEAFF.

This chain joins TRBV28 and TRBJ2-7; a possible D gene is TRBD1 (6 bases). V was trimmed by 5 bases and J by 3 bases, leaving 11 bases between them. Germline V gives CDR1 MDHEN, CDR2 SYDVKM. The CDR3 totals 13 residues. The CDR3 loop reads CASSRGQSYEQYF. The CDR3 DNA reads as TGTGCCAGCAGTCGCGGACAGAGCTACGAGCAGTACTTC.

CDR3 bases: TGTGCCAGCAGTGAAATCAGGACAAATCAGCCCCAGCATTTT. Translation gives CASSEIRTNQPQHF. The V gene is TRBV2, the J gene TRBJ1-5; D perhaps matches TRBD1 (5 bases). CDR1 and CDR2 from the germline V gene are SNHLY and FYNNEI. The germline V and J ends were trimmed by 2 bases and 4 bases, with 9 bases remaining between them. This CDR3 spans 14 amino acids.

As DNA, the CDR3 is TGTGCCAGCAGTTTGGGTCTAGCGTATCACGAGCAGTACTTC. Protein product: CASSLGLAYHEQYF. This chain links TRBV28 with TRBJ2-7; D is perhaps TRBD2 (6 bases). This CDR3 is 14 amino acids long. Germline V CDR1 and CDR2: MDHEN, SYDVKM. V lost 3 bases, J lost 5 bases, and 14 bases lay in between.

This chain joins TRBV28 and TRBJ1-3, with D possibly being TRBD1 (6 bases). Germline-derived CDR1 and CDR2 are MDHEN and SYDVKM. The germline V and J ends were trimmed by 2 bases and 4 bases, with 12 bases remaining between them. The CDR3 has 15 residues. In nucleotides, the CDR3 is TGTGCCAGCAGTTTAAACAGGGAAGGAGGAAACACCATATATTTT. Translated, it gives CASSLNREGGNTIYF.

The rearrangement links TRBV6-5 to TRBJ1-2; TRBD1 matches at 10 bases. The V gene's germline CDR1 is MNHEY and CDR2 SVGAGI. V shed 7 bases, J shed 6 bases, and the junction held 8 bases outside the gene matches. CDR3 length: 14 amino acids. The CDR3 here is CASIKTGGRNGYTF. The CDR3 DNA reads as TGTGCCAGCATTAAGACAGGGGGCAGAAATGGCTACACCTTC.

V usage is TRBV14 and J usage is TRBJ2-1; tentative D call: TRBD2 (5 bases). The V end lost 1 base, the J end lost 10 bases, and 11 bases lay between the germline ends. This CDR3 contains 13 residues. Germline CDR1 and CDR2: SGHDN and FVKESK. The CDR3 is CASSQAGRLEQFF. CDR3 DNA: TGTGCCAGCAGCCAAGCGGGGAGACTCGAGCAGTTCTTC. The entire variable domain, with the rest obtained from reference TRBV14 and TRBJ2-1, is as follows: EAGVTQFPSHSVIEKGQTVTLRCDPISGHDNLYWYRRVMGKEIKFLLHFVKESKQDESGMPNNRFLAERTGGTYSTLKVQPAELEDSGVYFCASSQAGRLEQFFGPGTRLTVL.

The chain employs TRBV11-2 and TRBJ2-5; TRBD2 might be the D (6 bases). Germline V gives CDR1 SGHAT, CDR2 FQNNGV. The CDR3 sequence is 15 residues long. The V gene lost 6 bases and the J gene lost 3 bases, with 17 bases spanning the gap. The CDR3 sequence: CASSPGGRQKETQYF. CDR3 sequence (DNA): TGTGCCAGCAGTCCCGGAGGGAGGCAGAAAGAGACCCAGTACTTC. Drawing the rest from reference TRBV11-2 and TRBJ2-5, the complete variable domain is EAGVAQSPRYKIIEKRQSVAFWCNPISGHATLYWYQQILGQGPKLLIQFQNNGVVDDSQLPKDRFSAERLKGVDSTLKIQPAKLEDSAVYLCASSPGGRQKETQYFGPGTRLLVL.

The CDR3, as DNA: TGTGCCGCGGGTCTGGGACAGGGGAACTATGGCTACACCTTC. Encoded protein: CAAGLGQGNYGYTF. The J gene is TRBJ1-2, the V gene TRBV28; TRBD1 matches 10 bases. After removal of 11 bases from V and 2 bases from J, the junction contained 8 bases not matched to a gene. The CDR3 is 14 amino acids. Germline-derived CDR1 and CDR2 are MDHEN and SYDVKM.

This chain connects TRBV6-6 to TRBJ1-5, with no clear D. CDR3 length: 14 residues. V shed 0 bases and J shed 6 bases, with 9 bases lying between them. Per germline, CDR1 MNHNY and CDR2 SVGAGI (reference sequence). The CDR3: CASSYSVAGQPQHF. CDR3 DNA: TGTGCCAGCAGTTACTCCGTGGCAGGTCAGCCCCAGCATTTT.

The CDR3 DNA reads TGTGCCAGCAGCCAATTGGGCGGGAGGAATGAGCAGTTCTTC. This translates into CASSQLGGRNEQFF. V gene TRBV4-2 combines with J gene TRBJ2-1; TRBD2 agrees at 8 bases. V trimming: 2 bases; J trimming: 7 bases; junction bases outside the gene matches: 4. CDR3 length: 14 residues. Germline V lookup: CDR1 LGHNA, CDR2 YNFKEQ.

CDR3 nucleotide sequence: TGTGCCAGTAGTTCGACCGGGACAGGGCAGCCCCAGCATTTT. This gives the protein CASSSTGTGQPQHF. The V and J genes are TRBV19 and TRBJ1-5; 9 nucleotides line up with TRBD1. Germline V gene sequence: CDR1 LNHDA, CDR2 SQIVND (reference sequence). The J segment lost 7 bases and the V segment lost 5 bases, leaving 6 bases of the junction unmatched. This CDR3 contains 14 residues.

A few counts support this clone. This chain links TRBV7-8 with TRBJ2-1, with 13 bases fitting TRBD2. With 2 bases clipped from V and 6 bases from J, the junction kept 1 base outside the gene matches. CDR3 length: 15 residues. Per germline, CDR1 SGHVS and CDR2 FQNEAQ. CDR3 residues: CASSLTSGRANEQFF. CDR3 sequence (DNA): TGTGCCAGCAGCTTAACTAGCGGGAGGGCCAATGAGCAGTTCTTC.

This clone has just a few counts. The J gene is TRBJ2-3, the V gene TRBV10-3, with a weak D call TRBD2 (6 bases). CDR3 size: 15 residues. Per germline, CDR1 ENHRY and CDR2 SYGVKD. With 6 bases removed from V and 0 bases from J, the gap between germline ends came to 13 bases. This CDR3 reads CAIRKGLTSTDTQYF. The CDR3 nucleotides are TGTGCCATCAGGAAGGGACTTACTAGCACAGATACGCAGTATTTT.

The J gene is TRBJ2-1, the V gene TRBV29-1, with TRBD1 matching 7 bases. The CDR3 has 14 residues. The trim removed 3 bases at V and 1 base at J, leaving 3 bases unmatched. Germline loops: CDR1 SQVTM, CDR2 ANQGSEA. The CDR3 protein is CSVEGTASYNEQFF. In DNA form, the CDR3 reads TGCAGCGTTGAGGGGACAGCTTCCTACAATGAGCAGTTCTTC.

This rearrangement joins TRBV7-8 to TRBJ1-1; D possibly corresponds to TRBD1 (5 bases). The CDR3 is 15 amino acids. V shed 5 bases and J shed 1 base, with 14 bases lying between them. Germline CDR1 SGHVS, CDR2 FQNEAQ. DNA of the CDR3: TGTGCCAGCAGCCCACTTCCCCAGGGGAACACTGAAGCTTTCTTT. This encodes CASSPLPQGNTEAFF. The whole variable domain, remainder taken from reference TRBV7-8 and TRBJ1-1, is GAGVSQSPRYKVAKRGQDVALRCDPISGHVSLFWYQQALGQGPEFLTYFQNEAQLDKSGLPSDRFFAERPEGSVSTLKIQRTQQEDSAVYLCASSPLPQGNTEAFFGQGTRLTVV.

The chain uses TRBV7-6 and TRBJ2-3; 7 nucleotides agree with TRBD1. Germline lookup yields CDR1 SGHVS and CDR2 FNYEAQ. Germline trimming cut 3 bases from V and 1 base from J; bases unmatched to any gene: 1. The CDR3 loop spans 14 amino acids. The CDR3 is CASSFGQGTDTQYF. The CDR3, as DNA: TGTGCCAGCAGCTTCGGACAGGGCACAGATACGCAGTATTTT.

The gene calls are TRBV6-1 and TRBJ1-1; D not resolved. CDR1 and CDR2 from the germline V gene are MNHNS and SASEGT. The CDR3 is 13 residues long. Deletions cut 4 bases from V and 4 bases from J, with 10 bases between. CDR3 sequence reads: CASSVGRATEAFF. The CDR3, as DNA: TGTGCCAGCAGTGTTGGTCGAGCCACTGAAGCTTTCTTT.

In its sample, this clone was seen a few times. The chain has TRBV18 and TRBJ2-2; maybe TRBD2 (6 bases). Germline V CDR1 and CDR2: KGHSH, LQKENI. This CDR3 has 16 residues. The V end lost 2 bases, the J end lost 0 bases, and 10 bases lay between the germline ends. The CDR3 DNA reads TGTGCCAGCTCACCAGGTGCTAGCGCGAACACCGGGGAGCTGTTTTTT. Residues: CASSPGASANTGELFF.

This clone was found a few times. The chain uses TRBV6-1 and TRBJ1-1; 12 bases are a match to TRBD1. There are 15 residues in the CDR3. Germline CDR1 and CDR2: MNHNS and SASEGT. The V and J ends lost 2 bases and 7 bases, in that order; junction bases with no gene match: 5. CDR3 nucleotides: TGTGCCAGCAGTGAACCGGGACAGGGGGCAAATGAAGCTTTCTTT. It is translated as CASSEPGQGANEAFF.

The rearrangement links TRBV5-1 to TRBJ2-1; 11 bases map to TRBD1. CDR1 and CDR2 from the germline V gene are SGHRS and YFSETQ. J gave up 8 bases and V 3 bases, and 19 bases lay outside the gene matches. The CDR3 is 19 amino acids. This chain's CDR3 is CASSSTALGQGAIRDEQFF. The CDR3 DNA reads TGCGCCAGCAGCTCAACTGCCCTCGGACAGGGGGCAATTAGGGATGAGCAGTTCTTC.

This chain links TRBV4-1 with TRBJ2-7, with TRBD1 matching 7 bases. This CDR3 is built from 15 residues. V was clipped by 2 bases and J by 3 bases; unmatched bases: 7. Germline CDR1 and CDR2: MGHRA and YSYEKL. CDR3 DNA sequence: TGCGCCAGCAGCCAACTTCCGGGACAGAACTACGAGCAGTACTTC. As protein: CASSQLPGQNYEQYF.

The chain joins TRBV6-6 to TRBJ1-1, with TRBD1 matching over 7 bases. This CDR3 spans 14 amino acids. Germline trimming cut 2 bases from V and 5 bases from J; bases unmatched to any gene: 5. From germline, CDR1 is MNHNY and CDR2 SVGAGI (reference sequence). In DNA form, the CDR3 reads TGTGCCAGCAGTTACCGGCAGGGGGTGACTGAAGCTTTCTTT. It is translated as CASSYRQGVTEAFF.

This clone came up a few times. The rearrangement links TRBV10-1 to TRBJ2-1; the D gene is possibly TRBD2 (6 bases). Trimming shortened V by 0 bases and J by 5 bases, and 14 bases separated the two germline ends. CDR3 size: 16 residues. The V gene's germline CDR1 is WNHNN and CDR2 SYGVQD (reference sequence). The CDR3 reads CASSESGLPVDNEQFF. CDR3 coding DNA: TGCGCCAGCAGTGAGTCTGGACTACCCGTAGACAATGAGCAGTTCTTC.

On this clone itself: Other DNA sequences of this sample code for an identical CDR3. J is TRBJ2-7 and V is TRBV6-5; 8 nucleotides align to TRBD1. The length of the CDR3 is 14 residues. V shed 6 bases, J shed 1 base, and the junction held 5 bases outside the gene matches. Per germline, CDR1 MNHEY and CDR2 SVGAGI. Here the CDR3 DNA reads TGTGCCAGCAGCCGGGGACAGGCATCCTACGAGCAGTACTTC. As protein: CASSRGQASYEQYF.

The CDR3: CASSQESGQGTQPQHF. The CDR3 nucleotides are TGTGCCAGCAGCCAAGAAAGTGGACAGGGAACCCAGCCCCAGCATTTT. The chain joins TRBV4-2 to TRBJ1-5, with 8 positions matching TRBD1. Germline CDR1 LGHNA, CDR2 YNFKEQ. This CDR3 has 16 amino acids. Unmatched junction bases numbered 8, after V lost 0 bases and J lost 7 bases.

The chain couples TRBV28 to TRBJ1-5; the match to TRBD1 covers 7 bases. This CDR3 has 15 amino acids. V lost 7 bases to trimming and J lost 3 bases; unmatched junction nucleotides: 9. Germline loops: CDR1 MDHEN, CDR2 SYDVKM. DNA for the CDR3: TGTGCCAGCATATTTAGGGGGCATAACAATCAGCCCCAGCATTTT. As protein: CASIFRGHNNQPQHF.

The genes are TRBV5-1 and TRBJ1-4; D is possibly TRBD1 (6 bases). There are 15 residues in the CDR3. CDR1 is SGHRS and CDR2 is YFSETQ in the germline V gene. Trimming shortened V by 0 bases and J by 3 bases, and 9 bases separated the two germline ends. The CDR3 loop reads CASSLARTANEKLFF. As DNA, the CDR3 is TGCGCCAGCAGCTTGGCCCGGACAGCTAATGAAAAACTGTTTTTT.

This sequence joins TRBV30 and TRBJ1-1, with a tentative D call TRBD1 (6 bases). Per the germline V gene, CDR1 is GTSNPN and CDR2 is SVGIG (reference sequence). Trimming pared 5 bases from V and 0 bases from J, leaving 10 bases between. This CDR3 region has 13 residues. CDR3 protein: CAWGGQLNTEAFF. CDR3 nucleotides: TGTGCCTGGGGTGGACAGTTGAACACTGAAGCTTTCTTT.

CDR3 loop: CASSEAYEQFF. The CDR3, as DNA: TGTGCCAGCAGTGAGGCATATGAGCAGTTCTTC. V gene TRBV2 combines with J gene TRBJ2-1; no clear D gene. Trimming stripped 3 bases from V and 8 bases from J, with 5 bases between. Germline CDR1 and CDR2: SNHLY and FYNNEI. CDR3 size: 11 residues.